A selection of T cell receptor beta chains follows, all from one sample in a study of regulatory T cells in long-lasting Graves disease. TCRdb reprocessed the multiplex PCR reads with MiXCR, giving one entry per CDR3 protein. The table shows about 440,000 distinct CDR3 sequences, with approximately 15% occurring only once. The same data also contributed to another study, on T cells in Graves' hyperthyroidism and ophthalmopathy.

This material consisted of peripheral blood mononuclear cells (PBMCs), taken at new diagnosis, from a patient treated with antithyroid drugs. These receptors originate from a woman in her 30s with Graves disease. Each CDR3 is given with its conserved first and last residue. The order of the fields is CDR3 protein, CDR3 DNA, clone size, D gene, J gene, V gene. A D gene is named only where the DNA matches it firmly. Only part of the rows carry a size: once, few, many, or a class if the clone is expanded.

cdr3_aa: CASSEGLAGDTEQYF
cdr3_nt: TGTGCCAGCAGTGAGGGACTAGCGGGAGATACCGAGCAGTACTTC
clone_size: many
d_call: TRBD2
j_call: TRBJ2-7
v_call: TRBV6-4

cdr3_aa: CASSLESRGPDTEAFF
cdr3_nt: TGTGCCAGCAGCTTGGAGAGCAGGGGGCCGGACACTGAAGCTTTCTTT
clone_size: NA
d_call: TRBD1
j_call: TRBJ1-1
v_call: TRBV5-4

cdr3_aa: CASSPPNPGSYEQYF
cdr3_nt: TGTGCCAGCAGCCCTCCCAACCCTGGCTCCTACGAGCAGTACTTC
clone_size: NA
d_call: NA
j_call: TRBJ2-7
v_call: TRBV7-9

cdr3_aa: CASSRDRRVHEQYF
cdr3_nt: TGTGCCAGCAGCCGCGACCGCAGGGTCCACGAGCAGTACTTC
clone_size: many
d_call: NA
j_call: TRBJ2-7
v_call: TRBV11-1

cdr3_aa: CAWSGGARNEQFF
cdr3_nt: TGTGCCTGGAGTGGCGGGGCGCGCAATGAGCAGTTCTTC
clone_size: many
d_call: NA
j_call: TRBJ2-1
v_call: TRBV30

cdr3_aa: CASGAVWSSYEQYF
cdr3_nt: TGCGCCAGCGGGGCGGTTTGGAGCTCCTACGAGCAGTACTTC
clone_size: many
d_call: NA
j_call: TRBJ2-7
v_call: TRBV5-1

cdr3_aa: CASSHRNYLGAEAFF
cdr3_nt: TGTGCCAGCAGTCATAGGAATTATCTAGGAGCTGAAGCTTTCTTT
clone_size: many
d_call: NA
j_call: TRBJ1-1
v_call: TRBV28

cdr3_aa: CASRGLAGTGTQHF
cdr3_nt: TGTGCCAGCAGGGGACTAGCGGGGACTGGTACGCAGCATTTT
clone_size: few
d_call: NA
j_call: TRBJ1-5
v_call: TRBV11-1

cdr3_aa: CASNRDREGRAFF
cdr3_nt: TGTGCCAGCAACCGGGACAGGGAGGGTCGAGCTTTCTTT
clone_size: many
d_call: TRBD1
j_call: TRBJ1-1
v_call: TRBV12-3/TRBV12-4

cdr3_aa: CASSLSGRAYEQYF
cdr3_nt: TGTGCCAGCAGTTTATCAGGGCGGGCCTACGAGCAGTACTTC
clone_size: many
d_call: NA
j_call: TRBJ2-7
v_call: TRBV27

cdr3_aa: CASSLDHDGTDTQYF
cdr3_nt: TGTGCCAGCAGCTTAGATCACGACGGCACAGATACGCAGTATTTT
clone_size: many
d_call: NA
j_call: TRBJ2-3
v_call: TRBV11-2

cdr3_aa: CASSSPGGDRVFYEQYF
cdr3_nt: TGTGCCAGCAGCTCCCCCGGGGGGGACAGGGTCTTCTACGAGCAGTACTTC
clone_size: many
d_call: NA
j_call: TRBJ2-7
v_call: TRBV13

cdr3_aa: CASSFRTGPLYEQYF
cdr3_nt: TGTGCCAGCAGCTTCCGGACAGGGCCTCTTTACGAGCAGTACTTC
clone_size: many
d_call: TRBD1
j_call: TRBJ2-7
v_call: TRBV7-9

cdr3_aa: CASSLLVNEQFF
cdr3_nt: TGTGCCAGCTCCCTCCTCGTCAATGAGCAGTTCTTC
clone_size: many
d_call: NA
j_call: TRBJ2-1
v_call: TRBV18

cdr3_aa: CATNIVGAGNEQFF
cdr3_nt: TGTGCCACCAATATAGTTGGTGCGGGGAATGAGCAGTTCTTC
clone_size: many
d_call: NA
j_call: TRBJ2-1
v_call: TRBV5-1

cdr3_aa: CASSPLAGGPANEQYF
cdr3_nt: TGCGCCAGCAGCCCATTAGCGGGAGGGCCGGCCAATGAGCAGTACTTC
clone_size: NA
d_call: TRBD2
j_call: TRBJ2-7
v_call: TRBV5-1

cdr3_aa: CASSASGPSTDTQYF
cdr3_nt: TGTGCCAGCAGCGCGTCGGGGCCTAGCACAGATACGCAGTATTTT
clone_size: NA
d_call: NA
j_call: TRBJ2-3
v_call: TRBV5-4

cdr3_aa: CASSMGGLDNQPQHF
cdr3_nt: TGTGCCAGTAGTATGGGAGGGTTGGACAATCAGCCCCAGCATTTT
clone_size: NA
d_call: NA
j_call: TRBJ1-5
v_call: TRBV19

cdr3_aa: CASSPQISGRGRYEQYF
cdr3_nt: TGCGCCAGCAGCCCCCAAATTAGTGGGAGGGGGAGGTACGAGCAGTACTTC
clone_size: few
d_call: NA
j_call: TRBJ2-7
v_call: TRBV4-1

cdr3_aa: CASTPGGQGSQYF
cdr3_nt: TGTGCCAGCACCCCCGGGGGGCAGGGTTCGCAGTATTTT
clone_size: NA
d_call: NA
j_call: TRBJ2-3
v_call: TRBV7-9

cdr3_aa: CSANNNNEQFF
cdr3_nt: TGCAGTGCTAACAACAACAATGAGCAGTTCTTC
clone_size: many
d_call: NA
j_call: TRBJ2-1
v_call: TRBV20-1

cdr3_aa: CASSRGLAGYNEQYF
cdr3_nt: TGTGCCAGCAGTCGGGGACTAGCCGGCTACAATGAGCAGTACTTC
clone_size: NA
d_call: TRBD2
j_call: TRBJ2-7
v_call: TRBV28

cdr3_aa: CATSRTRDRAEKLFF
cdr3_nt: TGTGCCACCAGCAGGACTCGGGACAGGGCAGAAAAACTGTTTTTT
clone_size: NA
d_call: TRBD1
j_call: TRBJ1-4
v_call: TRBV15

cdr3_aa: CASSSPFRGTSGRQDEQFF
cdr3_nt: TGTGCCAGCAGCTCTCCCTTTCGGGGGACTAGCGGGAGGCAGGATGAGCAGTTCTTC
clone_size: few
d_call: TRBD2
j_call: TRBJ2-1
v_call: TRBV9

cdr3_aa: CAISAGGTGGRNGQFF
cdr3_nt: TGTGCCATCAGCGCAGGGGGGACAGGGGGCAGAAATGGGCAGTTCTTC
clone_size: NA
d_call: TRBD1
j_call: TRBJ2-1
v_call: TRBV10-3

cdr3_aa: CASSQRDSSYEQYF
cdr3_nt: TGTGCCAGCAGTCAAAGGGACAGCTCCTACGAGCAGTACTTC
clone_size: many
d_call: TRBD1
j_call: TRBJ2-7
v_call: TRBV28

cdr3_aa: CATSRAPTYEQYF
cdr3_nt: TGTGCCACCAGCAGAGCCCCAACCTACGAGCAGTACTTC
clone_size: few
d_call: NA
j_call: TRBJ2-7
v_call: TRBV15

cdr3_aa: CASSLERAETQYF
cdr3_nt: TGCGCCAGCAGCTTGGAAAGGGCCGAGACCCAGTACTTC
clone_size: many
d_call: NA
j_call: TRBJ2-5
v_call: TRBV5-1

cdr3_aa: CASSLSTLAGDRETQYF
cdr3_nt: TGTGCCAGCAGTTTATCGACTCTAGCGGGAGATAGGGAGACCCAGTACTTC
clone_size: many
d_call: TRBD2
j_call: TRBJ2-5
v_call: TRBV27

cdr3_aa: CASSLEGRSSPLHF
cdr3_nt: TGTGCCAGCAGCTTGGAGGGTCGGAGTTCACCCCTCCACTTT
clone_size: many
d_call: NA
j_call: TRBJ1-6
v_call: TRBV11-2

cdr3_aa: CASSGSGPGNGGELFF
cdr3_nt: TGTGCCAGCAGTGGGTCGGGCCCCGGTAATGGAGGGGAGCTGTTTTTT
clone_size: few
d_call: NA
j_call: TRBJ2-2
v_call: TRBV6-1

cdr3_aa: CASSERRGQETQYF
cdr3_nt: TGTGCCAGCAGTGAACGTAGGGGGCAAGAGACCCAGTACTTC
clone_size: many
d_call: NA
j_call: TRBJ2-5
v_call: TRBV6-2/TRBV6-3

cdr3_aa: CASSEVPGGKNEQFF
cdr3_nt: TGCGCCAGCAGTGAGGTGCCAGGGGGGAAGAATGAGCAGTTCTTC
clone_size: many
d_call: NA
j_call: TRBJ2-1
v_call: TRBV10-2

cdr3_aa: CAWSERNDNEQFF
cdr3_nt: TGTGCCTGGAGTGAGCGGAACGACAATGAGCAGTTCTTC
clone_size: many
d_call: NA
j_call: TRBJ2-1
v_call: TRBV30

cdr3_aa: CASSLSSNNEQFF
cdr3_nt: TGTGCCAGCAGCTTATCTAGTAACAATGAGCAGTTCTTC
clone_size: NA
d_call: NA
j_call: TRBJ2-1
v_call: TRBV11-2

cdr3_aa: CASSERGSTDTQYF
cdr3_nt: TGTGCCAGCAGTGAGCGGGGTAGCACAGATACGCAGTATTTT
clone_size: NA
d_call: NA
j_call: TRBJ2-3
v_call: TRBV6-1

cdr3_aa: CASGPAGAPYNEQFF
cdr3_nt: TGTGCTAGTGGTCCAGCGGGAGCCCCCTACAATGAGCAGTTCTTC
clone_size: many
d_call: TRBD2
j_call: TRBJ2-1
v_call: TRBV12-5

cdr3_aa: CASSLTAGSSGANVLTF
cdr3_nt: TGTGCCAGCAGCTTGACAGCCGGGTCCTCTGGGGCCAACGTCCTGACTTTC
clone_size: many
d_call: NA
j_call: TRBJ2-6
v_call: TRBV7-3

cdr3_aa: CASSVVSGSGTDTQYF
cdr3_nt: TGTGCCAGCAGCGTAGTATCCGGGAGCGGCACAGATACGCAGTATTTT
clone_size: NA
d_call: NA
j_call: TRBJ2-3
v_call: TRBV9

cdr3_aa: CASSEEDPTGQFF
cdr3_nt: TGTGCCAGCAGTGAAGAGGACCCGACGGGGCAGTTCTTC
clone_size: many
d_call: NA
j_call: TRBJ2-1
v_call: TRBV2